This T cell receptor (beta chain) was recorded in a study of radiation and T cells in renal cell carcinoma. Study observations and caveats: In blood, top tumor clones expanded by 2 weeks, shrinking by 4.

Measured with immunoSEQ multiplex PCR; TCRdb has only the in-frame clones, and not every one. The sample yields some 140,000 clones, approximately 90% seen once. A note on this clone: As yet, its antigen is unknown.

Trimming stripped 1 base from V and 4 bases from J, with 18 bases between. The germline V gene encodes CDR1 SGHKS and CDR2 YYEKEE (reference sequence). The CDR3 runs 16 residues. Noted time point: baseline pretreatment blood. Treatment reported: 15 Gy SBRT to primary tumor, nephrectomy 4 weeks later. Serial blood draws occurred at baseline and 2 and 4 weeks post-SBRT. This chain links TRBV5-5 with TRBJ2-7; weak D call: TRBD2 (7 bases). The starting material was blood, obtained from a patient whose treatment included radiotherapy and nephrectomy. This receptor was identified in a woman aged 50 to 65 with renal cell carcinoma. The CDR3 sequence: CASSLLVAGATYEQYF. CDR3 in DNA: TGTGCCAGCAGCTTGTTAGTTGCGGGGGCGACATACGAGCAGTACTTC. Combining the CDR3 with reference TRBV5-5 and TRBJ2-7 gives the whole variable domain DAGVTQSPTHLIKTRGQQVTLRCSPISGHKSVSWYQQVLGQGPQFIFQYYEKEERGRGNFPDRFSARQFPNYSSELNVNALLLGDSALYLCASSLLVAGATYEQYFGPGTRLTVT.